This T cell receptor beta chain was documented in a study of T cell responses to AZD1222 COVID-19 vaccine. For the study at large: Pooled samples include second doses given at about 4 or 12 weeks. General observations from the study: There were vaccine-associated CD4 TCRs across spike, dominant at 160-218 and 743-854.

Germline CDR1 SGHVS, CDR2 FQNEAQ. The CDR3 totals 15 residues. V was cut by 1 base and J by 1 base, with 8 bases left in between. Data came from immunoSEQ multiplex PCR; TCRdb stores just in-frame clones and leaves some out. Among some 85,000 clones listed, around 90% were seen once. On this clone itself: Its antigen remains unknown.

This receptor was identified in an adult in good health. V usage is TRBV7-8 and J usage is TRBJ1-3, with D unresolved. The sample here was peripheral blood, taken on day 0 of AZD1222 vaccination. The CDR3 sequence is CASSLEAPSGNTIYF. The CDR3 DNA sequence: TGTGCCAGCAGCTTAGAAGCCCCGTCTGGAAACACCATATATTTT.